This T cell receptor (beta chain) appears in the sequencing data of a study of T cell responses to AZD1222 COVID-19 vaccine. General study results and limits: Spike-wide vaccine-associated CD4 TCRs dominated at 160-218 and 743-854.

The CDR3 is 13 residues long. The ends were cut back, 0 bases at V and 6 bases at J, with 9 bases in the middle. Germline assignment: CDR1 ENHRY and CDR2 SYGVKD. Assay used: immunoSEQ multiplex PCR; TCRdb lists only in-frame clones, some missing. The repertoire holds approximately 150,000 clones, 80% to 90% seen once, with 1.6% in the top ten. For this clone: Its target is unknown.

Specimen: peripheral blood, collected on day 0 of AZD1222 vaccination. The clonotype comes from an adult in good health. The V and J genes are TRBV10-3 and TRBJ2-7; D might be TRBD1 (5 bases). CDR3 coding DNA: TGTGCCATCAGTGAGTCGGGCAGGGCCGAGCAGTACTTC. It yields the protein CAISESGRAEQYF.